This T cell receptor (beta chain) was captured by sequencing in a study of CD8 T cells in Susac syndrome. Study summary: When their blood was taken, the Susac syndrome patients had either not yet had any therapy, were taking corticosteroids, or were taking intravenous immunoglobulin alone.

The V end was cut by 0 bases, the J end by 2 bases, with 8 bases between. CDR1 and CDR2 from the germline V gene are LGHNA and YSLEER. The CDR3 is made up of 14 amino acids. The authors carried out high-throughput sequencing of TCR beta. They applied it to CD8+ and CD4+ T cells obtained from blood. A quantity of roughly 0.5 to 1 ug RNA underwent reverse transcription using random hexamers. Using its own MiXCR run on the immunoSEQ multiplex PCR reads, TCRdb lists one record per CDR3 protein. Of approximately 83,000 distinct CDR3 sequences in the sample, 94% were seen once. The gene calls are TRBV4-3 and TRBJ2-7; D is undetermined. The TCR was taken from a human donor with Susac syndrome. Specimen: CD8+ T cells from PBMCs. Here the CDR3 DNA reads TGCGCCAGCAGCCAAGATCAAGGCACCTACGAGCAGTACTTC. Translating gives CASSQDQGTYEQYF.